The TCR beta chain under discussion was sequenced for a study of molecular identifiers for immune sequencing clone quantification (dated by TCRdb to the late 2010s). Turning to the overall study: For a replicate experiment, the RNA from either approximately 20,000 or 100,000 naive CD8 T cells was divided into five aliquots, and four of those aliquots went on to sequencing. This methods study used CD8 T cells to benchmark TCR RNA copy counting and molecular-identifier clustering-based TCR repertoire sequencing (MIDCIRS).

Study-level results and caveats: Spiked-in Jurkat TCR RNA equal to a single cell's worth was reported to be detectable even within 1,100,000 naive CD8 T cells. Modeling gave about 3.2 recovered TCR RNA copies per cell versus 8 to 10 by digital PCR, implying around 33% capture efficiency. When barcode sub-clustering was left out, chimeric consensus sequences inflated TCR diversity, with chimeras reaching as high as 47%. The naive libraries included spiked-in Jurkat TCR RNA (approximately 11 copies' worth), and this RNA is not part of the donor repertoire. Clones above 20 RNA copies held over 97% of molecules in CMV-specific effector cells but under 1% in naive cells. The sizes of highly expanded clones could end up underestimated when identical TCR molecules share a barcode.

The library was prepared using PCR. The sequencing machine was a NextSeq 500. Bulk TCR libraries were generated as previously described, with the TCR primers listed in Table S5 used. Purification of total RNA was performed with the Qiagen AllPrep DNA/RNA kit. Before analysis, reads from multiple sequencing runs of one library were combined. The paper's data handling went like this. Reads were retained only if their TCR constant sequence matched exactly, and those retained reads were trimmed to 150 nt and grouped according to their 12-nt molecular barcodes. Reads within each barcode group were sub-clustered using a 15% Levenshtein threshold, and quality-weighted consensus sequences were constructed for each RNA molecule. Non-functional sequences were excluded, and lower-count sequences lying one edit away from another sequence were also excluded. Based on fitting two negative binomial distributions, any barcode sub-cluster with under 20% of the maximum read count was discarded. Starting from the raw public reads, TCRdb applied fastp trimming at Q25, assembled clones with MiXCR and retained in-frame beta chains. Duplicate CDR3 protein sequences are folded into a single record with the most common DNA and genes. For this entry, the V and J calls and clone size follow TCRdb and not the study's own pipeline. The sample table records 400,000 to 600,000 distinct CDR3 sequences; approximately 25% of these occur just once. The top ten clonotypes cover under 0.85% of the sample.

With regard to this clonotype: Which antigen it targets is not known. No base quality information exists; no much larger clone differs at one position.

Trimming costs V 6 bases and J 4 bases, and their ends lie 13 bases apart. The CDR3 sequence holds 13 residues, the cysteine and phenylalanine included. Just the 39-base CDR3 DNA is kept, in frame starting at base 1. Libraries of naive CD8 T cells were built from approximately 20,000 to 980,000 sorted cells, with 10%, 30% or 50% of the purified RNA used. On a BD FACSAria II, naive CD8 T cells were FACS-sorted as CD8+CD4-CCR7+CD45RA+ and collected into RLT Plus buffer. To test detection sensitivity, Jurkat RNA equivalent to about ten TCR copies was spiked into samples of about 18,000-1,000,000 naive CD8 T cells. Enrichment of CD8 T cells was done with RosetteSep CD8+ T Cell Enrichment Cocktail plus Ficoll-Paque, and ACK red cell lysis came afterward.

The TCR comes from a human donor in good health. Some libraries in this study had Jurkat cell RNA spiked in. The sequenced sample consisted of naive CD8+ T cells from blood, with Jurkat cell RNA spiked in. The cell subset or site label on this specimen signifies: FACS-sorted CD8+CD4-CCR7+CD45RA+ naive T cells. The V and J genes are TRBV12-3 or TRBV12-4 and TRBJ2-7, with the D segment identity uncertain. The CDR3 amino acid sequence is: CASSTGFNYEQYF. The DNA sequence is given as TGTGCCAGCAGCACCGGATTTAATTACGAGCAGTACTTC.